This T cell receptor beta chain was profiled in a study of blood T cell repertoires in COVID-19 (dated by TCRdb to about 2020). Regarding the complete study: The collaborator samples originated in the United States, Italy and Spain and spanned the acute and convalescent phases of COVID-19. Where HLA class I and class II types were available, the types were taken from metadata supplied by the sample provider, not from assay-based typing. Samples came from the ongoing ImmuneRACE study (first 160 participants) plus 1,254 subjects from 6 global collaborators. The dataset comprised deeply sampled blood TCRbeta repertoires from subjects exposed to, actively infected with, or recovered from COVID-19. A de-identified subject ID, COVID-19 status, age in years and sex were almost always included in the sample metadata. The material from the prospective study consisted of cDNA or gDNA derived from T cells, B-cell-depleted T cells, or PBMCs. The repertoires were made available in a free public database intended to serve as a resource for research on the immune response to SARS-CoV-2.

Of note for this clone: Its antigen is still unknown. No much larger clonotype is one base removed from it; base qualities were not supplied.

In Seattle, one collaborating source enrolled patients while the infection was active and tracked those patients longitudinally over the course of disease. Each collaborating institution followed its own protocols to collect whole blood in K2EDTA tubes. For TCRbeta analysis, collaborators shipped samples in one of three forms: frozen whole blood, isolated PBMCs, or DNA extracted from either of those sample types. What the study reported, not specific to this receptor: The quantity of clinical and demographic metadata differed by source and by participant and was supplied without curation.

TCRbeta CDR3 regions were amplified from genomic DNA by means of the immunoSEQ Assay, a bias-controlled multiplex PCR. On the authors' methods: The number of nucleated cells in each sample was estimated from the amplification of reference gene primers within the assay. To quantify the absolute abundance of each unique TCRbeta CDR3 rearrangement, sequence reads were collapsed and filtered. For each sample, productive Simpson clonality was calculated as the square root of Simpson's diversity index across productive rearrangements. Not all clones reach the TCRdb copy of this immuneACCESS table, which keeps in-frame sequences only. Checked studies attribute under half of the gap to unresolved V genes and leave the rest unexplained. The DNA gave D and trimming, while V, J and clone size come from that table. The sample has 250,000 to 300,000 clones on record, 88% of them singletons. The leading ten clones occupy roughly 10% of the sample.

The clonotype comes from a woman in her sixties or seventies with COVID-19, enrolled during active disease. The sequenced sample was peripheral blood.

The base sequence is TGTGCCAGCAGCCTGCAGACAGGGGGGGTCGAAAAACTGTTTTTT. Its protein reads: CASSLQTGGVEKLFF. The chain couples TRBV3-1 (or the pseudogene TRBV3-2) to TRBJ1-4, with 9 middle bases fitting TRBD1. Trimming takes 4 bases off V and 8 bases off J; junction bases not matched to a gene: 8. Counted from cysteine to phenylalanine, this CDR3 has 15 amino acids. Solely the CDR3 DNA is kept, with 45 bases framed from the first base. In the germline V gene (reference sequence), CDR1 corresponds to LGHDT and CDR2 to YNNKEL.